This TCR beta chain was documented in a study of blood T cell repertoires in COVID-19. The wider study: Samples representing acute and convalescent COVID-19 were sourced from the United States, Italy and Spain. The analysed material was cDNA or gDNA that came from T cells, B-cell-depleted T cells, or PBMCs.

The CDR3 runs 14 residues. Germline-derived CDR1 and CDR2 are GTSNPN and SVGIG (reference sequence). Deletions cut 1 base from V and 4 bases from J, with 11 bases between. This clone was seen only a few times. In the authors' methods: Estimated nucleated cell counts came from reference gene primer amplification. Some clones are missing from TCRdb's copy, which holds only in-frame ones; the method was immunoSEQ multiplex PCR. V and J calls and clone size are copied from that table; D and trimming were computed from the DNA. The data hold around 84,000 clones, with 65% to 85% observed a single time. The chain recombines TRBV30 with TRBJ1-3; possibly TRBD1 for D (5 bases). Sequencing input: peripheral blood. The receptor was derived from a man older than 75 with active or convalescent COVID-19. The CDR3 bases are TGTGCCTGGAGTGCGACGGGGGTAGGAAACACCATATATTTT. This gives the protein CAWSATGVGNTIYF.